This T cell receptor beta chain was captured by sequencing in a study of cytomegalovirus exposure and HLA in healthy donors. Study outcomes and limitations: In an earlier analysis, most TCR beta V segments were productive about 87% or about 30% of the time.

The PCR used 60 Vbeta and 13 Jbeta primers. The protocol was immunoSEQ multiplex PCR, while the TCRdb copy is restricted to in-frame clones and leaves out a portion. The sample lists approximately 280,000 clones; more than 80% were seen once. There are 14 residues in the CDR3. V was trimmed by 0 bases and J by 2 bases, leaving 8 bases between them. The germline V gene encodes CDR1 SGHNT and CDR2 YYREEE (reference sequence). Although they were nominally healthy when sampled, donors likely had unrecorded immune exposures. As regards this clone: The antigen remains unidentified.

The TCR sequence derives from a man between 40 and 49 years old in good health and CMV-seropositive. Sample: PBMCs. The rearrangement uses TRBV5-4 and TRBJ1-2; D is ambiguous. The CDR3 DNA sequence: TGTGCCAGCAGCTTGGGTGGGCAGAACTATGGCTACACCTTC. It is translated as CASSLGGQNYGYTF.